The 5 T cell receptor beta chains listed next were all sequenced from one sample in a study of identical twins. MiXCR, applied by TCRdb to the 5' RACE reads, yields one record per CDR3 protein. The table lists 1.5 million to 2 million distinct CDR3 sequences, about 30% of them singletons, with more than 0.25% in the top ten. Sample: cord blood. The receptors were sampled from a newborn girl in good health.

Note on this clonotype: A clone one base away is much larger, so this may be a read error. The chain uses TRBV29-1 and TRBJ2-4; D remains unclear. CDR3 size: 11 residues. V was shortened by 3 bases and J by 11 bases, with 11 bases between the two germline ends. From germline, CDR1 is SQVTM and CDR2 ANQGSEA. The CDR3 sequence is CSVDKGDVQYF. For the CDR3, the DNA is TGCAGCGTTGACAAAGGAGACGTTCAGTACTTC.

Notes on this clonotype: This may be a read error, as it is one base from a much larger clone. The rearrangement uses TRBV6-5 and TRBJ2-5, with D perhaps being TRBD1 or TRBD2 (5 bases each). CDR3 length equals 15 residues. CDR1 MNHEY and CDR2 SVGAGI come from the germline V gene. The CDR3 region is CASSYVGGVSYEQSF. The CDR3 bases are TGTGCCAGCAGTTACGTTGGGGGAGTGAGTTACGAGCAGTCCTTC.

Concerning this clonotype itself: Relative to the germline gene, one junction end is altered; a read error may explain this. As DNA, the CDR3 is TGTGCCATCAGTGATGTGACAGGGGATGGAGTCTATGGCTACACCTTC. Translation gives CAISDVTGDGVYGYTF. The V call is TRBV24-1, the J call TRBJ1-2; 8 bases are a match to TRBD1. CDR3 length: 16 amino acids. Germline V gene sequence: CDR1 KGHDR, CDR2 SFDVKD.

This clonotype was observed a few times. This rearrangement joins TRBV6-1 to TRBJ2-7, with a possible D match to TRBD2 (6 bases). The CDR3 runs to 13 residues. Germline V lookup: CDR1 MNHNS, CDR2 SASEGT. Trimming left V 4 bases short and J 4 bases short, with 11 bases between. Here the CDR3 reads CASSVYGTYEQYF. The CDR3 nucleotides read TGTGCCAGCAGTGTGTACGGGACTTACGAGCAGTACTTC.

The chain recombines TRBV20-1 with TRBJ2-7; 16 bases fit TRBD2. CDR1 is DFQATT, CDR2 SNEGSKA, per germline (reference sequence). The V segment lost 5 bases and the J segment 0 bases; nucleotides outside the gene matches: 7. The CDR3 has 17 amino acids. CDR3 coding DNA: TGCAGTGCTCCGGGACTAGCGGGGGGGCGGAGCTCCTACGAGCAGTACTTC. Residues: CSAPGLAGGRSSYEQYF.